This TCR beta chain was sequenced during a study of CD8 T cells in Susac syndrome. Notes on this clonotype: One end of the junction is discordant with germline, which a read error may explain.

Per germline, CDR1 MGHRA and CDR2 YSYEKL. CDR3 size: 15 residues. Random hexamers were used to reverse transcribe roughly 0.5 to 1 ug of RNA. TCRdb independently ran MiXCR on the immunoSEQ multiplex PCR reads; one entry per CDR3 protein. The sample includes around 180,000 distinct CDR3 sequences, approximately 94% seen only once; the top ten take 0.095% to 0.13%. V is TRBV4-1 and J is TRBJ2-7; TRBD1 matches 10 bases. Sequencing used CD4+ T cells from PBMCs. The clonotype originates from a human donor with Susac syndrome. The CDR3 DNA follows: TGCGCCAGCAGCCGGGGGACAGGGGCCTCCTTCGAGCAGTACTTC. Encoded protein: CASSRGTGASFEQYF.